The present TCR beta chain was sequenced within a study of control samples from healthy donors and cancer patients. Sequencing used immunoSEQ multiplex PCR; TCRdb keeps in-frame clones, though not all of them. Of 90,000 to 150,000 clones listed, 80% to 90% are singletons. The ends lost 3 bases at V and 5 bases at J; junction bases unmatched: 7. CDR1 LGHDT and CDR2 YNNKEL come from the germline V gene (reference sequence). The CDR3 sequence is 16 residues long. Sample: blood. This chain joins TRBV3-1 (or the pseudogene TRBV3-2) and TRBJ1-5; 10 nucleotides align to TRBD1. The source is a man aged 25 to 40 in good health. In DNA form, the CDR3 reads TGTGCCAGCAGCCATTCAGGACAGGGGGACCATCAGCCCCAGCATTTT. Translation gives CASSHSGQGDHQPQHF.